This TCR beta chain comes out of a study of T cells in Graves' hyperthyroidism and ophthalmopathy. Study-level results: Within blood appeared most thyroid clonotypes that had expanded above 0.001.

The sample holds many counts of this clonotype. Its target is not known. The TCR beta CDR3 regions underwent amplification using RNA transcripts as the source. The HTBI primer set drove a first-round RT-PCR of the TCR CDR3. TCRdb reanalysed the multiplex PCR reads using MiXCR and keeps one entry per CDR3 protein. Among hundreds of thousands of distinct CDR3 sequences listed, around 13% were seen once. Patients were excluded because of uncontrolled infection, other autoimmune disease, pregnancy or lactation. CDR3 length equals 15 residues. Germline-derived CDR1 and CDR2 are MNHEY and SMNVEV (reference sequence). With V trimmed by 4 bases and J by 3 bases, 4 bases remained unmatched.

The rearrangement uses TRBV27 and TRBJ2-7, with 12 bases lining up with TRBD2. The sequenced sample was blood. The receptor was isolated from a woman younger than 30 with Graves' hyperthyroidism. The CDR3 protein is CASSWSSGGGYEQYF. The CDR3 DNA reads TGTGCCAGCAGTTGGTCTAGCGGGGGGGGCTACGAGCAGTACTTC.